The 18 T cell receptor beta chains below were found in one sample sequenced in a study of spatial heterogeneity in lung cancer. These receptors' targets are unknown. TCRdb re-derived calls from the 5' RACE reads in MiXCR, one entry per CDR3 protein. The sample lists 20,000 to 25,000 distinct CDR3 sequences, about 4.9% seen once, with around 9% in the top ten. Time point defined: sample taken at primary tumor resection. Findings and limits, study-wide: The study found that expanded intratumoral alpha and beta TCR counts tracked tumor mutation counts.

Source: lung tumor tissue, taken at surgery. These TCRs come from a male donor with early-stage non-small cell lung cancer.

This clonotype has ten or more counts. The gene calls are TRBV28 and TRBJ1-1; D remains unclear. V shed 3 bases and J shed 1 base, with 15 bases lying between them. The CDR3 has 16 amino acids. CDR1 and CDR2 from the germline V gene are MDHEN and SYDVKM. CDR3 nucleotides: TGTGCCAGCAGTTTGTACGGCAGTTCTCGGAACACTGAAGCTTTCTTT. Translated: CASSLYGSSRNTEAFF.

This clonotype was seen at least ten times. The chain has TRBV24-1 and TRBJ2-3; D may be TRBD2 (6 bases). From germline, CDR1 is KGHDR and CDR2 SFDVKD. The CDR3 is 15 amino acids. Deletions cut 9 bases from V and 0 bases from J, with 15 bases between. The DNA of the CDR3 is TGTGCCACCGGCGGGATGGCGACTAGCACAGATACGCAGTATTTT. Protein sequence: CATGGMATSTDTQYF.

At least ten counts were recorded for this clonotype. The CDR3 loop is CSVSGGAQETQYF. CDR3 in DNA: TGCAGCGTTAGCGGGGGGGCTCAAGAGACCCAGTACTTC. The chain links TRBV29-1 to TRBJ2-5; TRBD2 matches at 10 bases. The V gene's germline CDR1 is SQVTM and CDR2 ANQGSEA. This CDR3 spans 13 amino acids. V dropped 5 bases and J dropped 2; count of bases not matched to a gene: 2.

Many counts were recorded for this clonotype. One end of the junction does not line up with germline, which may come from a read error. The V and J genes are TRBV9 and TRBJ2-1; unclear D gene. The CDR3 consists of 9 residues. Germline lookup yields CDR1 SGDLS and CDR2 YYNGEE. The DNA of the CDR3 is TGTGCCAGCAGCCTTACGCAAAATTTC. Residues: CASSLTQNF.

This clonotype was found many times. This rearrangement joins TRBV28 to TRBJ2-1; D not resolved. Germline CDR1 is MDHEN and CDR2 is SYDVKM. The CDR3 is 14 residues long. Trimming removed 3 bases from V and 4 bases from J, with 10 bases in between. The CDR3 reads CASSFGQVYNEQFF. The CDR3 DNA reads TGTGCCAGCAGTTTCGGCCAGGTGTACAATGAGCAGTTCTTC.

This clonotype has at least ten counts. The chain recombines TRBV29-1 with TRBJ1-2; D gene uncertain. Per the germline V gene, CDR1 is SQVTM and CDR2 is ANQGSEA. The CDR3 sequence is 12 residues long. Trimming cost V 1 base and J 8 bases, with 11 bases left between them. The CDR3 protein is CSVEGRGWGYTF. DNA of the CDR3: TGCAGCGTTGAAGGGCGAGGTTGGGGCTACACCTTC.

In nucleotides, the CDR3 is TGTGCCAGCAGATCTTGGGGGACGGCGAAGGCTCCTGAAGCTTTCTTT. Translated: CASRSWGTAKAPEAFF. This chain links TRBV6-5 with TRBJ1-1, with D tentatively TRBD1 (5 bases). This CDR3 contains 16 residues. Trimming cost V 6 bases and J 6 bases, with 23 bases left between them. The germline CDR1 and CDR2 sequences are MNHEY and SVGAGI.

This clonotype was detected ten times or more. This sequence joins TRBV4-2 and TRBJ2-7; 9 bases are a match to TRBD2. V was pared by 0 bases and J by 4 bases, with 4 bases of the junction left unmatched. Germline values: CDR1 LGHNA, CDR2 YNFKEQ. The CDR3 extends over 15 amino acids. The CDR3 nucleotides read TGTGCCAGCAGCCAAGACGGGCGGGGGGGTTACGAGCAGTACTTC. This encodes CASSQDGRGGYEQYF.

This clonotype was detected ten times or more. The rearrangement uses TRBV13 and TRBJ2-7, with unresolved D. Trimming left V 4 bases short and J 3 bases short, with 10 bases between. CDR3 length: 13 amino acids. The V gene's germline CDR1 is PRHDT and CDR2 FYEKMQ (reference sequence). The CDR3 here is CASSSSDGYEQYF. The CDR3 DNA reads TGTGCCAGCAGCTCAAGCGACGGCTACGAGCAGTACTTC.

This clonotype was counted ten times or more. The V gene is TRBV27, the J gene TRBJ2-1, with TRBD1 matching over 8 bases. The germline V gene has CDR1 MNHEY and CDR2 SMNVEV (reference sequence). The CDR3 is 15 residues long. V was pared by 2 bases and J by 2 bases, with 2 bases of the junction left unmatched. CDR3 coding DNA: TGTGCCAGCAGTTTAGGACAGGGCCCCTACAATGAGCAGTTCTTC. Its protein product is CASSLGQGPYNEQFF.

This clonotype was recorded many times. This chain connects TRBV6-5 to TRBJ1-4; D ambiguous. V dropped 2 bases and J dropped 7 bases, with 11 bases sitting between them. The germline CDR1 and CDR2 sequences are MNHEY and SVGAGI. The CDR3 sequence is 14 residues long. The CDR3 DNA reads TGTGCCAGCAGTTACGGGGTGGTAGGTGAAAAACTGTTTTTT. Its protein is CASSYGVVGEKLFF.

This clonotype was observed at least ten times. The chain employs TRBV7-2 and TRBJ1-3, with TRBD1 matching over 7 bases. Germline assignment: CDR1 SGHTA and CDR2 FQGNSA. The CDR3 totals 16 residues. The V and J ends lost 2 bases and 4 bases, in that order; junction bases with no gene match: 8. In DNA form, the CDR3 reads TGTGCCAGCAGCTTAAACCCGACAGGGACCGGAAACACCATATATTTT. This gives the protein CASSLNPTGTGNTIYF.

This clonotype was observed a handful of times. The V gene is TRBV5-5, the J gene TRBJ1-2; D is perhaps TRBD1 (5 bases). V lost 4 bases and J lost 3, with 16 bases in between. Germline CDR1 is SGHKS and CDR2 is YYEKEE (reference sequence). This CDR3 is built from 15 residues. In DNA, the CDR3 is TGTGCCAGCAGCCCGGAGGCTAGGGGCTACTATGGCTACACCTTC. The encoded protein is CASSPEARGYYGYTF.

This clonotype turned up a few times. The chain links TRBV12-3 or TRBV12-4 to TRBJ2-3; 15 positions agree with TRBD2. The ends lost 5 bases at V and 7 bases at J; junction bases unmatched: 7. There are 16 residues in the CDR3. This chain's CDR3 is CASSLRTSGGAHTQYF. CDR3 sequence (DNA): TGTGCCAGCAGTCTACGGACTAGCGGGGGGGCACATACGCAGTATTTT.

This clonotype was seen many times. V is TRBV29-1 and J is TRBJ1-2; the D is unclear. The length of the CDR3 is 12 residues. Germline CDR1 reads SQVTM; CDR2 reads ANQGSEA. V lost 7 bases and J 6 bases, leaving 15 bases between the germline ends. The CDR3 nucleotides read TGCAGCGAGGTGACCATCGGGGATGGCTACACCTTC. Translating it yields CSEVTIGDGYTF.

This clonotype was recorded a few times. The CDR3 here is CSARVWTSGGTDTQYF. The DNA for the CDR3 is TGCAGTGCTAGAGTATGGACTAGCGGGGGCACAGATACGCAGTATTTT. The chain recombines TRBV20-1 with TRBJ2-3, with 12 nucleotides matching TRBD2. This CDR3 spans 16 amino acids. CDR1 and CDR2 (germline): DFQATT, SNEGSKA (reference sequence). The ends lost 1 base at V and 1 base at J; junction bases unmatched: 3.

This clonotype was seen at least ten times. The J gene is TRBJ2-3, the V gene TRBV7-9; D remains unclear. V shed 1 base and J shed 3 bases, with 5 bases lying between them. CDR1 is SEHNR, CDR2 FQNEAQ, per germline (reference sequence). CDR3 size: 13 residues. CDR3 in amino acids: CASSLETTDTQYF. In nucleotides, the CDR3 is TGTGCCAGCAGCTTAGAGACGACAGATACGCAGTATTTT.

This clonotype was detected only a few times. The genes are TRBV20-1 and TRBJ1-4; D unclear. This CDR3 region has 14 residues. Germline CDR1 reads DFQATT; CDR2 reads SNEGSKA (reference sequence). Trimming cost V 5 bases and J 3 bases, with 13 bases left between them. The CDR3 spells CSASIPGANEKLFF. CDR3 bases: TGCAGTGCTTCTATCCCGGGAGCTAATGAAAAACTGTTTTTT.